This T cell receptor (beta chain) emerged from a study of T cell responses to AZD1222 COVID-19 vaccine. Study background: The analysis combined second doses at about 4 or about 12 weeks. Study-wide results and caveats: Vaccination with two AZD1222 doses was followed by a rise in Spike-specific TCR breadth and depth. No day 14 peak samples; only post-peak repertoires were characterized. Across spike, vaccine-associated CD4 TCRs were found, dominant at 160-218 and 743-854.

Points on this clone: The target antigen is unknown.

Clones were read by immunoSEQ multiplex PCR, and TCRdb kept only the in-frame ones, dropping some. The sample includes about 140,000 clones, roughly 92% seen only once; the top ten take about 5.5%. V was clipped by 0 bases and J by 1 base, with 19 bases between them. The germline V gene encodes CDR1 ENHRY and CDR2 SYGVKD. The CDR3 covers 20 residues. This clonotype was sampled from an adult in good health. The sequencing here drew on peripheral blood, taken on day 0 of AZD1222 vaccination. This rearrangement joins TRBV10-3 to TRBJ2-6; D call uncertain. The CDR3 DNA is TGTGCCATCAGTGAGTCGGGTTGGGTCCCCAGCTCATCTGGGGCCAACGTCCTGACTTTC. Translation: CAISESGWVPSSSGANVLTF.